This paragraph reports one T cell receptor beta chain. Its target is unknown. The CDR3 consists of 15 residues. The V and J ends lost 3 bases and 6 bases respectively, with 14 bases between them. Germline V gene lookup returns CDR1 ENHRY and CDR2 SYGVKD. This specimen belongs to a study of PD-1 blockade in classical Hodgkin lymphoma. Assay: immunoSEQ multiplex PCR; the TCRdb copy retains only in-frame clones and omits some. The data contain tens of thousands of clones, around 80% of them seen just once; the ten biggest clones take up around 8.9%. Regarding the study as a whole: Newly diagnosed patients had baseline TCR diversity that was reportedly lower than that of healthy donors. By C4D1 there was a significant rise in CD4+ TCR diversity but not in CD8+ TCR diversity.

The time point was: cycle 4 day 1 (C4D1), after around six weeks of nivolumab. Each patient's relapse followed autologous stem cell transplantation, and brentuximab vedotin exposure varied. When best responses were assessed, they were complete response, partial response or progressive disease. The source material was peripheral blood mononuclear cells (PBMCs), sampled before the fourth cycle of nivolumab. The source is a human donor with classical Hodgkin lymphoma. The rearrangement joins TRBV10-3 to TRBJ2-2; a possible D gene is TRBD1 (6 bases). CDR3 sequence (DNA): TGTGCCATCAGTGAACAAACCCCAGGGGCCGGGGAGCTGTTTTTT. Residues: CAISEQTPGAGELFF.